One and the same sample provided the 18 T cell receptor beta chains below, sequenced in a study of immune reconstitution after stem cell transplant in scleroderma. TCRdb re-called the RT-PCR reads with MiXCR, one entry per CDR3 protein. Among about 2,400 distinct CDR3 sequences listed, approximately 11% were seen once. This sample was obtained before or after autologous hematopoietic stem cell transplantation (not recorded which). The receptors derive from a female donor with systemic sclerosis.

In its sample, this clonotype ranks as medium-sized (0.01 to 0.1%). V usage is TRBV12-3 or TRBV12-4 and J usage is TRBJ2-4; D is ambiguous. The germline V and J ends were trimmed by 1 base and 0 bases, with 10 bases remaining between them. The CDR3 has 16 amino acids. The DNA for the CDR3 is TGTGCCAGCAGTTTAGAGGCCAAAATAGCCAAAAACATTCAGTACTTC. It is translated as CASSLEAKIAKNIQYF.

On this clonotype: Possible read error: a much larger clone is one base away. The chain joins TRBV20-1 to TRBJ1-1; D is ambiguous. Trimming pared 0 bases from V and 1 base from J, leaving 9 bases between. This CDR3 is built from 14 residues. Germline CDR1 and CDR2: DFQATT and SNEGSKA (reference sequence). The CDR3 loop reads CSARDVRANTEAFF. The CDR3 coding sequence is TGCAGTGCTAGAGATGTCCGGGCGAACACTGAAGCTTTCTTT.

V is TRBV20-1 and J is TRBJ2-1, with D hard to call. V lost 5 bases and J 0 bases, leaving 14 bases between the germline ends. This CDR3 spans 15 amino acids. Germline-derived CDR1 and CDR2 are DFQATT and SNEGSKA (reference sequence). The CDR3 loop is CSAPPPSVSYNEQFF. DNA for the CDR3: TGCAGTGCTCCACCGCCGAGCGTCTCCTACAATGAGCAGTTCTTC.

This clonotype is large by share. J is TRBJ2-7 and V is TRBV20-1; D is unresolved. V gave up 2 bases and J gave up 5 bases, with 13 bases separating them. The CDR3 is made up of 13 amino acids. The germline V gene has CDR1 DFQATT and CDR2 SNEGSKA (reference sequence). CDR3 amino acids: CSARKESNDEQYF. The CDR3 nucleotides read TGCAGTGCTAGAAAGGAGAGTAATGACGAGCAGTACTTC.

This clonotype is medium-sized (0.01 to 0.1%) by share. The rearrangement joins TRBV5-8 to TRBJ2-3, with a tentative D call TRBD1 (6 bases). CDR3 length: 14 residues. V dropped 4 bases and J dropped 1 base, with 10 bases sitting between them. Germline loops: CDR1 SGHTS, CDR2 YDEGEE. The CDR3 is CASSPWTGTDTQYF. In nucleotides, the CDR3 is TGTGCCAGCAGCCCCTGGACAGGCACAGATACGCAGTATTTT.

The table lists this clonotype with many counts. The rearrangement links TRBV20-1 to TRBJ2-1; 10 bases are a match to TRBD1. The CDR3 contains 14 residues. Looked up from germline, CDR1 is DFQATT and CDR2 is SNEGSKA (reference sequence). V trimming: 6 bases; J trimming: 8 bases; junction bases outside the gene matches: 10. In DNA form, the CDR3 reads TGCAGTGCAACCGGGACAGGGGTGGTCCATGAGCAGTTCTTC. Protein sequence: CSATGTGVVHEQFF.

By share, this clonotype ranks as medium-sized. V and J are TRBV12-5 and TRBJ2-1; D is ambiguous. CDR1 is LGHNT, CDR2 FRNRAP, per germline. The CDR3 has 13 residues. V lost 3 bases and J 3 bases, leaving 6 bases between the germline ends. CDR3 amino acids: CASGFQIYNEQFF. CDR3 DNA: TGTGCTAGTGGTTTCCAGATCTACAATGAGCAGTTCTTC.

In its sample, this clonotype ranks as medium-sized. The chain has TRBV2 and TRBJ1-1; no firm D call. The ends were cut back, 2 bases at V and 0 bases at J, with 4 bases in the middle. This CDR3 comprises 13 residues. CDR1 SNHLY and CDR2 FYNNEI come from the germline V gene. In DNA, the CDR3 is TGTGCCAGCAGTGAACTGCTGAACACTGAAGCTTTCTTT. Its translation is CASSELLNTEAFF.

Sample share makes this clonotype medium-sized. J is TRBJ1-2 and V is TRBV7-6, with D maybe TRBD1 (6 bases). Trimming took 1 base from V and 3 from J, leaving 9 bases between them. The CDR3 loop spans 14 amino acids. From germline, CDR1 is SGHVS and CDR2 FNYEAQ. The CDR3 bases are TGTGCCAGCAGCTTAGACAGGGACTACTATGGCTACACCTTC. This codes for CASSLDRDYYGYTF.

The V and J genes are TRBV28 and TRBJ2-3, with 7 bases aligning to TRBD1. Per the germline V gene, CDR1 is MDHEN and CDR2 is SYDVKM. J lost 2 bases, V lost 6 bases, and 14 bases had no gene match. This CDR3 has 17 amino acids. The CDR3 is CASSFSADGQDTDTQYF. The CDR3 DNA reads TGTGCCAGCAGCTTTTCCGCGGACGGACAGGACACAGATACGCAGTATTTT.

In this sample, this clonotype is medium-sized (0.01 to 0.1%). The gene calls are TRBV6-1 and TRBJ2-1; possibly TRBD1 or TRBD2 for D (6 bases each). CDR1 MNHNS and CDR2 SASEGT come from the germline V gene. The CDR3 length is 16 residues. Deletions cut 1 base from V and 9 bases from J, with 19 bases between. In DNA, the CDR3 is TGTGCCAGCAGTGAAGAAGGGGGTGGAGGGCTGGGTGAGCAGTTCTTC. This translates into CASSEEGGGGLGEQFF.

This clonotype was found a few times. The chain employs TRBV18 and TRBJ2-1; TRBD1 matches at 7 bases. Germline CDR1 and CDR2: KGHSH and LQKENI. There are 17 residues in the CDR3. The ends lost 3 bases at V and 0 bases at J; junction bases unmatched: 8. CDR3 coding DNA: TGTGCCAGCTCACCTTATCGGGACAGCAGCTCCTACAATGAGCAGTTCTTC. As protein: CASSPYRDSSSYNEQFF.

This sequence joins TRBV20-1 and TRBJ2-7, with 8 nucleotides matching TRBD1. CDR3 length: 15 residues. Per germline, CDR1 DFQATT and CDR2 SNEGSKA (reference sequence). J was trimmed by 7 bases and V by 3 bases; bases with no gene match: 14. CDR3 protein: CSASFSSGGLGEQYF. The CDR3 DNA is TGCAGTGCTAGTTTCTCGTCAGGGGGCCTTGGGGAGCAGTACTTC.

This clonotype rates as medium-sized. This chain links TRBV5-1 with TRBJ1-1; D perhaps matches TRBD1 (5 bases). This CDR3 is 13 amino acids long. Trimming shortened V by 0 bases and J by 3 bases, and 6 bases separated the two germline ends. Germline V gene sequence: CDR1 SGHRS, CDR2 YFSETQ. For the CDR3, the DNA is TGCGCCAGCAGCTTGGAGGGACACACTGAAGCTTTCTTT. Residues: CASSLEGHTEAFF.

Relative to its sample, this clonotype is medium-sized (0.01 to 0.1%). The CDR3 DNA follows: TGTGCCACCAGCAGGTCACCCAACGCCCGCAATCAGCCCCAGCATTTT. This gives the protein CATSRSPNARNQPQHF. This chain uses TRBV15 with TRBJ1-5; D remains unclear. The germline V gene encodes CDR1 LNHNV and CDR2 YYDKDF (reference sequence). Trimming left V 3 bases short and J 2 bases short, with 14 bases between. The CDR3 covers 16 residues.

This clonotype counts as large. The CDR3 DNA is TGCAGCGTTGCCGGGGTTGTCAATGAGCAGTTCTTC. This translates into CSVAGVVNEQFF. The chain uses TRBV29-1 and TRBJ2-1; a possible D gene is TRBD2 (5 bases). The length of the CDR3 is 12 residues. V was trimmed by 4 bases and J by 6 bases, leaving 10 bases between them. Germline V CDR1 and CDR2: SQVTM, ANQGSEA.

The V gene is TRBV19, the J gene TRBJ1-6; 7 bases align to TRBD1. The J segment lost 9 bases and the V segment lost 1 base, leaving 6 bases of the junction unmatched. This CDR3 region has 15 residues. In germline, CDR1 is LNHDA, CDR2 SQIVND (reference sequence). The CDR3 DNA reads as TGTGCCAGTAGTATAGCCTGGGACAGTGCTTCACCCCTCCACTTT. Amino acids: CASSIAWDSASPLHF.

This clonotype is medium-sized in the sample. The rearrangement links TRBV20-1 to TRBJ2-1, with 7 bases that match TRBD1. V was pared by 7 bases and J by 0 bases, with 3 bases of the junction left unmatched. This CDR3 spans 13 amino acids. Germline values: CDR1 DFQATT, CDR2 SNEGSKA (reference sequence). Here the CDR3 reads CSVGTDSYNEQFF. The CDR3 nucleotides are TGCAGTGTCGGGACAGACTCCTACAATGAGCAGTTCTTC.